Listed below are T cell receptor beta chains from one sample, sequenced in a study of blood T cell repertoires in COVID-19. The data were produced by immunoSEQ multiplex PCR, yet TCRdb's version contains in-frame clones alone and is incomplete. The sample contains tens of thousands of clones, just over 85% of which appear only once. Input material: peripheral blood. These receptors were taken from a man aged 30-40 years with acute or convalescent COVID-19. The CDR3 runs from the conserved cysteine through the conserved F or W. The order of the fields is clone size, J gene, V gene, CDR3 protein. Where a row states a size, it is once, few, many or the class of an expanded clone; other rows omit it.

clone size: NA
J gene: TRBJ1-3
V gene: TRBV9
CDR3 protein: CASSASEARNTIYF

clone size: NA
J gene: TRBJ2-1
V gene: TRBV15
CDR3 protein: CATSRDLGGSSINEQFF

clone size: NA
J gene: TRBJ2-1
V gene: TRBV5-1
CDR3 protein: CASSQGLAGAPVTYNEQFF

clone size: NA
J gene: TRBJ2-2
V gene: TRBV3-1/TRBV3-2
CDR3 protein: CASSQQGLNTGELFF

clone size: few
J gene: TRBJ1-1
V gene: TRBV5-4
CDR3 protein: CASSTGVTEAFF

clone size: NA
J gene: TRBJ2-1
V gene: TRBV7-9
CDR3 protein: CASSLRLAGVPNEQFF

clone size: once
J gene: TRBJ2-5
V gene: TRBV19
CDR3 protein: CASSPGVWETQYF

clone size: NA
J gene: TRBJ2-5
V gene: TRBV18
CDR3 protein: CASSPGTSGQETQYF

clone size: once
J gene: TRBJ2-5
V gene: TRBV5-4
CDR3 protein: CASSLKKAGGPFQETQYF

clone size: NA
J gene: TRBJ1-1
V gene: TRBV5-5
CDR3 protein: CASSGDSLNTEAFF

clone size: few
J gene: TRBJ2-1
V gene: TRBV6-4
CDR3 protein: CASSKGTSGGNEQFF

clone size: NA
J gene: TRBJ2-1
V gene: TRBV19
CDR3 protein: CASSRQGGTYNEQFF

clone size: few
J gene: TRBJ1-1
V gene: TRBV7-9
CDR3 protein: CASSRGETEAFF

clone size: NA
J gene: TRBJ1-1
V gene: TRBV18
CDR3 protein: CASSPLAPGRMGTEAFF

clone size: NA
J gene: TRBJ1-3
V gene: TRBV2
CDR3 protein: CASSFGQAGGNTIYF

clone size: NA
J gene: TRBJ1-2
V gene: TRBV6-5
CDR3 protein: CASRTDYYGYTF

clone size: NA
J gene: TRBJ1-2
V gene: TRBV12-3/TRBV12-4
CDR3 protein: CASSPQGYYGYTF

clone size: NA
J gene: TRBJ2-6
V gene: TRBV25-1
CDR3 protein: CASIRTGMGPGANVLTF

clone size: NA
J gene: TRBJ1-2
V gene: TRBV25-1
CDR3 protein: CASSEGQGIKGYTF

clone size: NA
J gene: TRBJ1-5
V gene: TRBV29-1
CDR3 protein: CSVEIEGNQPQHF

clone size: few
J gene: TRBJ2-3
V gene: TRBV6-5
CDR3 protein: CASTPLAIRDTQYF

clone size: NA
J gene: TRBJ1-2
V gene: TRBV6-1
CDR3 protein: CASSEYGRGPSFYGYTF

clone size: NA
J gene: TRBJ2-1
V gene: TRBV2
CDR3 protein: CASRGTSGRSYNEQFF

clone size: NA
J gene: TRBJ2-3
V gene: TRBV19
CDR3 protein: CASSITSANTDTQYF

clone size: NA
J gene: TRBJ2-2
V gene: TRBV6-4
CDR3 protein: CASSPLANLNTGELFF

clone size: NA
J gene: TRBJ2-7
V gene: TRBV6-6
CDR3 protein: CASSYFGGSYEQYF

clone size: NA
J gene: TRBJ2-3
V gene: TRBV19
CDR3 protein: CASSMVLGEDTQYF

clone size: NA
J gene: TRBJ2-1
V gene: TRBV7-2
CDR3 protein: CASSLVRSTNEQFF

clone size: NA
J gene: TRBJ1-4
V gene: TRBV4-3
CDR3 protein: CASSHDRGREKLFF

clone size: NA
J gene: TRBJ2-5
V gene: TRBV29-1
CDR3 protein: CSVDRGFNKETQYF

clone size: NA
J gene: TRBJ2-5
V gene: TRBV5-4
CDR3 protein: CASSPPGLAGGGQETQYF

clone size: NA
J gene: TRBJ2-5
V gene: TRBV30
CDR3 protein: CAWSVRLTGVNQETQYF

clone size: once
J gene: TRBJ2-3
V gene: TRBV24-1
CDR3 protein: CATSDFNTDTQYF

clone size: NA
J gene: TRBJ1-2
V gene: TRBV7-2
CDR3 protein: CASLVGRGAYGYTF

clone size: NA
J gene: TRBJ2-7
V gene: TRBV18
CDR3 protein: CASSLGAGTYEQYF

clone size: NA
J gene: TRBJ2-4
V gene: TRBV10-2
CDR3 protein: CASQGELAKNIQYF

clone size: once
J gene: TRBJ1-3
V gene: TRBV6-4
CDR3 protein: CAIQGSSGNTIYF